These 27 T cell receptor beta chains originate from one sample sequenced in a study of T cell changes during pregnancy in multiple sclerosis. Assay: immunoSEQ multiplex PCR; the TCRdb copy retains only in-frame clones and omits some. The repertoire holds 58,000 or so clones, with around 92% as singletons. Specimen: peripheral blood, collected in the first trimester of pregnancy. These receptors were collected from a female donor with multiple sclerosis, enrolled in a pregnancy study.

The genes are TRBV20-1 and TRBJ2-7; D unclear. V gave up 5 bases and J gave up 3 bases, with 8 bases separating them. The CDR3 spans 11 residues. The germline gives CDR1 DFQATT, CDR2 SNEGSKA (reference sequence). The CDR3 DNA reads as TGCAGTGCTCAGTGGTACTACGAGCAGTACTTC. Translated: CSAQWYYEQYF.

A remark on this clone: One end of the junction is discordant with germline, which a read error may explain. The chain is built from TRBV6-5 and TRBJ2-3, with D perhaps matching TRBD2 (6 bases). The CDR3 spans 14 residues. CDR1 MNHEY and CDR2 SVGAGI come from the germline V gene. CDR3 sequence (DNA): TGTGCCAGCAGCTACTGGGGAACCGGGGGTACGCAGTATTTT. The encoded protein is CASSYWGTGGTQYF.

The table lists this clone with a few counts. The chain links TRBV30 to TRBJ1-2; 8 nucleotides align to TRBD1. With 2 bases clipped from V and 0 bases from J, the junction kept 8 bases outside the gene matches. Germline V CDR1 and CDR2: GTSNPN, SVGIG (reference sequence). The CDR3 runs to 16 residues. The CDR3 is CAWSPLATGANYGYTF. CDR3 in DNA: TGTGCCTGGAGTCCTTTGGCGACAGGGGCTAACTATGGCTACACCTTC.

The chain is built from TRBV13 and TRBJ1-1; possible D gene TRBD1, 6 bases. V lost 5 bases and J 4 bases, leaving 14 bases between the germline ends. The CDR3 runs to 14 residues. CDR1 is PRHDT, CDR2 FYEKMQ, per germline (reference sequence). In nucleotides, the CDR3 is TGTGCCAGCAGCGGGAGATCAGGGGCCACTGAAGCTTTCTTT. It specifies CASSGRSGATEAFF.

The chain couples TRBV27 to TRBJ2-7, with 14 bases identical to TRBD2. The length of the CDR3 is 16 residues. Germline CDR1 reads MNHEY; CDR2 reads SMNVEV (reference sequence). Trimming removed 5 bases from V and 4 bases from J; junction bases left unmatched: 7. In DNA form, the CDR3 reads TGTGCCAGCAGTCAGGGACTAGCGGGAGAAAAATACGAGCAGTACTTC. Protein sequence: CASSQGLAGEKYEQYF.

This chain's CDR3 is CASSSRLAGDRNEQFF. The CDR3 nucleotides read TGTGCCAGCAGCTCCCGGCTAGCGGGAGACCGGAATGAGCAGTTCTTC. V usage is TRBV7-8 and J usage is TRBJ2-1, with TRBD2 identical over 10 bases. The CDR3 length is 16 residues. Germline V gives CDR1 SGHVS, CDR2 FQNEAQ. V dropped 4 bases and J dropped 7; count of bases not matched to a gene: 10.

CDR3 sequence reads: CASSLDRAARGYEQYF. The CDR3 DNA reads TGTGCCAGCAGCTTAGATCGAGCGGCTCGAGGGTACGAGCAGTACTTC. V and J are TRBV11-2 and TRBJ2-7, with D possibly matching TRBD2 (5 bases). Per germline, CDR1 SGHAT and CDR2 FQNNGV. Trimming stripped 0 bases from V and 4 bases from J, with 16 bases between. The CDR3 is 16 amino acids.

The genes are TRBV30 and TRBJ2-1; 8 nucleotides align to TRBD2. The germline CDR1 and CDR2 sequences are GTSNPN and SVGIG (reference sequence). This CDR3 has 15 residues. The ends lost 4 bases at V and 2 bases at J; junction bases unmatched: 7. The CDR3 sequence is CAWNLGGATYNEQFF. CDR3 in DNA: TGTGCCTGGAACCTCGGGGGGGCCACCTACAATGAGCAGTTCTTC.

V usage is TRBV5-5 and J usage is TRBJ2-1; 7 bases are shared with TRBD2. From germline, CDR1 is SGHKS and CDR2 YYEKEE (reference sequence). J lost 3 bases, V lost 3 bases, and 6 bases had no gene match. The CDR3 length is 15 residues. CDR3 protein: CASSSIAGIYNEQFF. The CDR3 DNA reads TGTGCCAGCAGCTCAATAGCGGGTATCTACAATGAGCAGTTCTTC.

The chain recombines TRBV10-2 with TRBJ1-3; D remains ambiguous. The CDR3 is 13 residues long. Germline assignment: CDR1 WSHSY and CDR2 SAAADI. Trimming pared 4 bases from V and 3 bases from J, leaving 7 bases between. CDR3 coding DNA: TGCGCCAGCAGTGTGGCAGTTGGAAACACCATATATTTT. It is translated as CASSVAVGNTIYF.

V is TRBV15 and J is TRBJ2-5; D possibly corresponds to TRBD2 (5 bases). This CDR3 has 13 amino acids. Germline V gives CDR1 LNHNV, CDR2 YYDKDF (reference sequence). The V end was cut by 6 bases, the J end by 2 bases, with 10 bases between. Here the CDR3 DNA reads TGTGCCACCAGATGGACTCAGCAAGAGACCCAGTACTTC. This gives the protein CATRWTQQETQYF.

This clone was seen a single time. This sequence joins TRBV7-2 and TRBJ2-1; TRBD2 matches at 10 bases. With 2 bases clipped from V and 9 bases from J, the junction kept 16 bases outside the gene matches. Germline-derived CDR1 and CDR2 are SGHTA and FQGNSA. The CDR3 loop spans 18 amino acids. The CDR3 coding sequence is TGTGCCAGCAGCTTAAAAGTCGGAGCTAGCGGGAGAAGGGGTGAGCAGTTCTTC. Translating gives CASSLKVGASGRRGEQFF.

This chain uses TRBV2 with TRBJ2-7, with 11 nucleotides matching TRBD1. There are 15 residues in the CDR3. CDR1 is SNHLY, CDR2 FYNNEI, per germline. Losses at the gene ends were 6 bases for V and 2 bases for J; bases not matched to a gene: 6. CDR3 in amino acids: CASRGPGQGAYEQYF. The CDR3 DNA follows: TGTGCCAGCAGGGGCCCGGGACAGGGGGCCTACGAGCAGTACTTC.

Remarks on this clone: One end of the junction is discordant with germline, which a read error may explain. Other DNA sequences in the sample encode the same CDR3. The gene calls are TRBV5-4 and TRBJ2-5, with a weak D call TRBD2 (5 bases). CDR3 size: 17 residues. CDR1 is SGHNT, CDR2 YYREEE, per germline (reference sequence). The CDR3 spells CASSSRGFGRDQETQYF. CDR3 nucleotide sequence: TGCGCCAGCAGCTCTCGGGGTTTTGGTAGAGACCAAGAGACCCAGTACTTC.

The chain employs TRBV27 and TRBJ2-1; 7 bases are a match to TRBD2. The germline V gene encodes CDR1 MNHEY and CDR2 SMNVEV (reference sequence). V lost 2 bases to trimming and J lost 0 bases; unmatched junction nucleotides: 4. The CDR3 sequence is 16 residues long. The CDR3 DNA is TGTGCCAGCAGTTTAGTGGGAGGGAGCTCCTACAATGAGCAGTTCTTC. Protein sequence: CASSLVGGSSYNEQFF.

V usage is TRBV29-1 and J usage is TRBJ2-7; 7 positions agree with TRBD1. J gave up 7 bases and V 4 bases, and 10 bases lay outside the gene matches. The CDR3 runs to 13 residues. The germline gives CDR1 SQVTM, CDR2 ANQGSEA. The CDR3 sequence: CSVANRGSGEQYF. DNA of the CDR3: TGCAGCGTTGCTAACAGGGGTTCGGGGGAGCAGTACTTC.

This clone was seen repeatedly, ten times or more. The chain has TRBV9 and TRBJ1-2, with 7 bases fitting TRBD1. Per germline, CDR1 SGDLS and CDR2 YYNGEE. The CDR3 sequence is 12 residues long. With 9 bases clipped from V and 6 bases from J, the junction kept 8 bases outside the gene matches. The CDR3 is CATPGQTNGYTF. The CDR3 nucleotides are TGTGCCACCCCGGGACAGACCAATGGCTACACCTTC. Supplemented by reference TRBV9 and TRBJ1-2, the full variable domain reads DSGVTQTPKHLITATGQRVTLRCSPRSGDLSVYWYQQSLDQGLQFLIQYYNGEERAKGNILERFSAQQFPDLHSELNLSSLELGDSALYFCATPGQTNGYTFGSGTRLTVV.

The chain combines TRBV18 with TRBJ2-5, with D hard to call. V was clipped by 5 bases and J by 3 bases, with 7 bases between them. Germline V CDR1 and CDR2: KGHSH, LQKENI. The CDR3 has 12 amino acids. The CDR3 coding sequence is TGTGCCAGCTCATCCCTTAAAGAGACCCAGTACTTC. Translation gives CASSSLKETQYF. The full variable domain, its missing parts supplied by reference TRBV18 and TRBJ2-5, is NAGVMQNPRHLVRRRGQEARLRCSPMKGHSHVYWYRQLPEEGLKFMVYLQKENIIDESGMPKERFSAEFPKEGPSILRIQQVVRGDSAAYFCASSSLKETQYFGPGTRLLVL.

This clone was observed a single time. The gene calls are TRBV27 and TRBJ1-5; TRBD1 is a possible D gene (6 bases). The CDR3 covers 16 residues. Germline loops: CDR1 MNHEY, CDR2 SMNVEV (reference sequence). Trimming took 8 bases from V and 2 from J, leaving 19 bases between them. Written as DNA, the CDR3 is TGTGCCAGCGGCCCTTTGCCGGGACAACGCAATCAGCCCCAGCATTTT. Its translation is CASGPLPGQRNQPQHF.

The V gene is TRBV19, the J gene TRBJ2-7, with TRBD2 identical over 11 bases. V gave up 8 bases and J gave up 2 bases; unmatched junction bases: 2. The CDR3 consists of 13 residues. Per germline, CDR1 LNHDA and CDR2 SQIVND (reference sequence). CDR3 region: CASGTSGTYEQYF. DNA of the CDR3: TGTGCCAGTGGGACTAGCGGAACCTACGAGCAGTACTTC.

The V and J genes are TRBV7-2 and TRBJ2-1, with 12 bases that match TRBD2. CDR3 length: 16 residues. Trimming removed 4 bases from V and 5 bases from J; junction bases left unmatched: 6. CDR1 and CDR2 (germline): SGHTA, FQGNSA. CDR3 DNA: TGTGCCAGCAGCTGGCGGACTAGCGGGACACACAATGAGCAGTTCTTC. Its protein is CASSWRTSGTHNEQFF.

The chain carries TRBV19 and TRBJ2-2, with 9 bases fitting TRBD1. CDR1 and CDR2 from the germline V gene are LNHDA and SQIVND (reference sequence). The CDR3 length is 15 residues. The trim removed 8 bases at V and 0 bases at J, leaving 4 bases unmatched. CDR3 protein: CASRTGVANTGELFF. CDR3 bases: TGTGCCAGTCGGACAGGGGTGGCGAACACCGGGGAGCTGTTTTTT.

V and J are TRBV6-6 and TRBJ2-5; TRBD1 is a possible D gene (5 bases). The J call is uncertain, as TRBJ2-7 better fits the DNA end. Germline CDR1 and CDR2: MNHNY and SVGAGI (reference sequence). The CDR3 is made up of 13 amino acids. The CDR3 protein is CASSYSDTYEQYF. In DNA form, the CDR3 reads TGTGCCAGCAGTTACTCGGACACCTACGAGCAGTACTTC.

This chain connects TRBV7-2 to TRBJ2-5; D is ambiguous. Germline CDR1 reads SGHTA; CDR2 reads FQGNSA. CDR3 length: 14 amino acids. Trimming shortened V by 1 base and J by 4 bases, and 10 bases separated the two germline ends. Here the CDR3 reads CASSLGLPVETQYF. The CDR3 coding sequence is TGTGCCAGCAGCTTAGGACTGCCTGTAGAGACCCAGTACTTC.

This rearrangement joins TRBV5-1 to TRBJ2-3; 9 nucleotides match TRBD1. The germline V gene has CDR1 SGHRS and CDR2 YFSETQ. Trimming removed 4 bases from V and 2 bases from J; junction bases left unmatched: 11. The CDR3 is 17 amino acids. CDR3 sequence: CASSPGMGQGDTDTQYF. DNA of the CDR3: TGCGCCAGCAGCCCAGGCATGGGACAGGGCGACACAGATACGCAGTATTTT. The full variable domain, with the rest looked up from reference TRBV5-1 and TRBJ2-3, is KAGVTQTPRYLIKTRGQQVTLSCSPISGHRSVSWYQQTPGQGLQFLFEYFSETQRNKGNFPGRFSGRQFSNSRSEMNVSTLELGDSALYLCASSPGMGQGDTDTQYFGPGTRLTVL.

The CDR3 nucleotides are TGTGCCAGTAGTATAGTCAGTGAGCAGTTCTTC. This translates into CASSIVSEQFF. The rearrangement links TRBV19 to TRBJ2-1; D unresolved. There are 11 residues in the CDR3. CDR1 and CDR2 (germline): LNHDA, SQIVND (reference sequence). Trimming left V 1 base short and J 9 bases short, with 4 bases between.

The chain joins TRBV18 to TRBJ2-7; D perhaps matches TRBD2 (6 bases). The ends were cut back, 3 bases at V and 5 bases at J, with 14 bases in the middle. The CDR3 extends over 14 amino acids. Germline CDR1 is KGHSH and CDR2 is LQKENI. The CDR3 DNA sequence: TGTGCCAGCTCACCTGGAGGGCCTTCCAACGAGCAGTACTTC. Amino acids: CASSPGGPSNEQYF.